The TCR beta chain under discussion was sequenced for a study of blood T cell repertoires in COVID-19. Study context: Samples representing acute and convalescent COVID-19 were sourced from the United States, Italy and Spain. T cells, B-cell-depleted T cells, or PBMCs provided the cDNA or gDNA that served as material.

Original processing notes: Nucleated cell counts were estimated from reference gene primer amplification. The table came from immunoSEQ multiplex PCR; TCRdb's copy has only in-frame clones and leaves some out. The D gene and trimming were derived from the DNA, and the V and J assignments and clone size from that table. The top ten clones hold 1.7% of a sample with 140,000 to 150,000 clones, around nine tenths of them seen once. This receptor was obtained from a woman aged 45-65 years with acute or convalescent COVID-19. The specimen sequenced was peripheral blood.

The CDR3 bases are TGTGCCAGCATCATGGCGGGGACAGGTGGGAATGGCTACACCTTC. Amino acids: CASIMAGTGGNGYTF. The J gene is TRBJ1-2, the V gene TRBV5-4; the match to TRBD1 covers 8 bases. Germline V gene data show CDR1 as SGHNT and CDR2 as YYREEE (reference sequence). With 6 bases clipped from V and 6 bases from J, the junction kept 13 bases outside the gene matches. The CDR3 length is 15 residues. The full variable domain, in which reference TRBV5-4 and TRBJ1-2 provide the parts outside the CDR3, is ETGVTQSPTHLIKTRGQQVTLRCSSQSGHNTVSWYQQALGQGPQFIFQYYREEENGRGNFPPRFSGLQFPNYSSELNVNALELDDSALYLCASIMAGTGGNGYTFGSGTRLTVV.